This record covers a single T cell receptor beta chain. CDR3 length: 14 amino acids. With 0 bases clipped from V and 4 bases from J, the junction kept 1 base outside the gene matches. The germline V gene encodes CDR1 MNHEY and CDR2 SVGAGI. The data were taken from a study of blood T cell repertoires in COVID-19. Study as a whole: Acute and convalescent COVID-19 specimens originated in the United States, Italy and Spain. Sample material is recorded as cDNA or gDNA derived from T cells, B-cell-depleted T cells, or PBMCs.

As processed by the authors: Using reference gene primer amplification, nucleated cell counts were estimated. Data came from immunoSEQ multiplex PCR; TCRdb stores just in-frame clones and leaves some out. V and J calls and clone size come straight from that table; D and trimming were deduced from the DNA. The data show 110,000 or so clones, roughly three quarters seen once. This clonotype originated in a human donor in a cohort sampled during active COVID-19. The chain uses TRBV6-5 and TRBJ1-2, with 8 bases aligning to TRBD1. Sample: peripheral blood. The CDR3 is CASSYSGQGYGYTF. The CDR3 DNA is TGTGCCAGCAGTTACTCTGGACAGGGCTATGGCTACACCTTC.